The rows below give T cell receptor beta chains drawn from one sample of a study of T cell changes during pregnancy in multiple sclerosis. Here immunoSEQ multiplex PCR was the method, and the copy in TCRdb shows in-frame clones only, minus some. The table shows about 61,000 clones, with about 87% occurring only once. Source: peripheral blood, taken in the first trimester of pregnancy. These receptors came from a female donor in good health, enrolled as a control in a pregnancy study. CDR3s include the opening cysteine and the closing phenylalanine or tryptophan. D genes are given only for firm matches. The size field is filled for only some rows; it gives once, few, many or a size class.

d_call j_call clone_size v_call cdr3_nt cdr3_aa
. TRBJ1-1 . TRBV5-6 TGTGCCAGCAGCTTGGCCAGCCAGGCCGGGATGAACACTGAAGCTTTCTTT CASSLASQAGMNTEAFF
TRBD2 TRBJ2-5 . TRBV5-8 TGTGCCAGCAGCTTTGGACTAGCGGTCGAAGAGACCCAGTACTTC CASSFGLAVEETQYF
TRBD1 TRBJ1-6 . TRBV6-1 TGTGCCAGCAGTGGTGGGGACAGGGCTCCATATTCACCCCTCCACTTT CASSGGDRAPYSPLHF
TRBD1 TRBJ2-7 once TRBV10-3 TGTGCCATCAGTGATTCCAGGACAGGGGATCGCTACGAGCAGTACTTC CAISDSRTGDRYEQYF
TRBD1 TRBJ1-6 few TRBV5-4 TGTGCCAGCAGCCCAAGGACAGGGGGAGGGTATAATTCACCCCTCCACTTT CASSPRTGGGYNSPLHF
TRBD1 TRBJ1-2 . TRBV19 TGTGCCAGTACCCTGGAGGGACAGGCCTACTCTGGCTACACCTTC CASTLEGQAYSGYTF
. TRBJ1-2 . TRBV5-1 TGCGCCAGCAGCTTGAGGGGGGGCGATGGCTACACCTTC CASSLRGGDGYTF
TRBD2 TRBJ2-1 once TRBV12-5 TGTGCTAGTGGTGCCCTGACTAGCGGGGGCCAATTCTTC CASGALTSGGQFF
. TRBJ1-3 few TRBV4-3 TGCGCCAGCAGCCAAGGGCTGGTTAGAAACACCATATATTTT CASSQGLVRNTIYF
TRBD1 TRBJ1-1 few TRBV16 TGTGCCAGCAGGCCGACAGGGGTGGCTGAAGCTTTCTTT CASRPTGVAEAFF
TRBD1 TRBJ1-6 once TRBV30 TGTGCCTGGGTGACAGGGGGCGCGTCCCACAGTAATTCACCCCTCCACTTT CAWVTGGASHSNSPLHF
. TRBJ1-3 . TRBV13 TGTGCCAGCAGCTTTCTCGGGGGGCCTGGAAACACCATATATTTT CASSFLGGPGNTIYF
TRBD1 TRBJ1-5 . TRBV18 TGTGCCAGCTCATCCGGGACAGGGAGCAATCAGCCCCAGCATTTT CASSSGTGSNQPQHF
. TRBJ1-1 . TRBV4-2 TGTGCCAGCAGCCAACAGACAAGAAACACTGAAGCTTTCTTT CASSQQTRNTEAFF
TRBD2 TRBJ2-7 . TRBV5-4 TGTGCCAGCAGGCGAAGTTCAGCGGGGGAATCCTACGAGCAGTACTTC CASRRSSAGESYEQYF
TRBD2 TRBJ2-2 once TRBV30 TGTGCCTCGAGGTCTAGCGGGCCGAACACCGGGGAGCTGTTTTTT CASRSSGPNTGELFF
TRBD1 TRBJ1-2 . TRBV7-2 TGTGCCAGCAGCGCTACTACGACAGGGGGATTAAATGGCTACACCTTC CASSATTTGGLNGYTF
. TRBJ2-7 . TRBV5-8 TGTGCCAGCAGCCCGGGGATTCGGGACGAGCAGTACTTC CASSPGIRDEQYF
. TRBJ2-7 . TRBV7-6 TGTGCCAGCAGCTTAGTGGGGATGGGGGGATCTTCCTACGAGCAGTACTTC CASSLVGMGGSSYEQYF
TRBD2 TRBJ2-3 . TRBV7-9 TGTGCCAGCAGCTTGAGTCTAGCGGAAACAGATACGCAGTATTTT CASSLSLAETDTQYF
TRBD1 TRBJ1-1 . TRBV7-9 TGTGCCAGCAGCTTAGTACAGGGGGTGAACACTGAAGCTTTCTTT CASSLVQGVNTEAFF
TRBD1 TRBJ1-4 few TRBV7-8 TGTGCCAGCAGCCAACGGACAGGGGATGAAAAACTGTTTTTT CASSQRTGDEKLFF
. TRBJ1-1 . TRBV30 TGTGCCTGGAGTGTATTGGGGCCAGACATCCCGGAAGCTTTCTTT CAWSVLGPDIPEAFF
. TRBJ2-5 . TRBV27 TGTGCCAGCAGCCGTAGTCTCGGGGAGACCCAGTACTTC CASSRSLGETQYF
. TRBJ1-5 . TRBV7-2 TGTGCCAGCAGCCTCCAACCTCAGACAGAGAGCCTTACGTGGCCCCAGCATTTT CASSLQPQTESLTWPQHF
. TRBJ2-3 once TRBV5-6 TGTGCCAGCAGCCCGCGTGATGTATGGCGGGGAGGCACAGATACGCAGTATTTT CASSPRDVWRGGTDTQYF
. TRBJ1-2 . TRBV11-2 TGTGCCAGCAGCTTTTGGCTGTCAGGCAACTATGGCTACACCTTC CASSFWLSGNYGYTF
TRBD2 TRBJ2-5 . TRBV27 TGTGCCAGCAGTGGGGGGGTTGGCCAAGAGACCCAGTACTTC CASSGGVGQETQYF
. TRBJ1-1 . TRBV7-9 TGTGCCAGCAGCACTTGGGCGAACACTGAAGCTTTCTTT CASSTWANTEAFF
TRBD2 TRBJ2-5 . TRBV7-2 TGTGCCAGCAGCGAGACTAGCGGGGGGGCCGGAGAGACCCAGTACTTC CASSETSGGAGETQYF
TRBD1 TRBJ2-7 . TRBV30 TGTGCCTGGAGTCAGGGGGCGGGCGAGCAGTACTTC CAWSQGAGEQYF
TRBD1 TRBJ1-3 . TRBV30 TGTGCCTGGACCCTGGGACAGCGAGGAAACACCATATATTTT CAWTLGQRGNTIYF
. TRBJ1-2 . TRBV30 TGTGCCTGGAGGGACATAGCTAACTATGGCTACACCTTC CAWRDIANYGYTF
TRBD1 TRBJ1-1 . TRBV5-6 TGTGCCAGCAGCTCGGGGACAGGGGTGGGCACTGAAGCTTTCTTT CASSSGTGVGTEAFF
TRBD1 TRBJ1-5 once TRBV6-1 TGTGCCAGCATGCCGGGACAGGGTGGCAATCAGCCCCAGCATTTT CASMPGQGGNQPQHF
. TRBJ1-1 . TRBV15 TGTGCCACCAGCAGGGAAAGACAGGTCGGGACTGAAGCTTTCTTT CATSRERQVGTEAFF